This T cell receptor beta chain was found in a study of T cells in Graves' hyperthyroidism and ophthalmopathy. On the study more broadly: Once the initial diagnosis was made, peripheral blood was obtained before any treatment.

At least ten counts were recorded for this clonotype. It was uncontrolled infection, other autoimmune disease, pregnancy or lactation that excluded patients. Source material for PBMCs was about 10 ml fresh peripheral blood. TCR beta CDR3 region amplification was performed from RNA transcripts. HTBI primers were employed in a first-round RT-PCR of the TCR CDR3. Each CDR3 protein gets one entry after TCRdb re-called the multiplex PCR reads with MiXCR. In the table there are 350,000 to 400,000 distinct CDR3 sequences, roughly 20% of which are singletons. The V end was cut by 4 bases, the J end by 3 bases, with 9 bases between. CDR3 length: 14 residues.

This sequence was found in a young man with Graves' ophthalmopathy. This rearrangement joins TRBV12-3 or TRBV12-4 to TRBJ2-2; D call uncertain. Sequencing used blood. Written as DNA, the CDR3 is TGTGCCAGCAGTTCGCACACTTACACCGGGGAGCTGTTTTTT. Translating gives CASSSHTYTGELFF.